Listed below are T cell receptor beta chains from one sample, sequenced in a study of CD8+CD57+ T cells in acquired aplastic anemia. TCRdb reprocessed the reads via MiXCR and lists one record per CDR3 protein. This sample has around 170,000 distinct CDR3 sequences, with 55% to 70% found just once. The sequenced sample was sorted CD4+, CD8+, or CD8+CD57+ T cells (not recorded which) from PBMCs. The receptors originated from a human donor in good health. Each CDR3 is given with its conserved first and last residue. A D gene is named only where the DNA matches it firmly. Expanded clones get a size class; other rows say once, few or many, or leave the size out.

J	D	V	size	CDR3	DNA
TRBJ1-5	.	TRBV2	.	CASKDGRGGGPQHF	TGTGCCAGCAAGGACGGAAGGGGAGGGGGGCCCCAGCATTTT
TRBJ2-2	TRBD2	TRBV7-6	.	CASSLVAGVNTGELFF	TGTGCCAGCAGCTTAGTAGCGGGGGTTAACACCGGGGAGCTGTTTTTT
TRBJ1-1	.	TRBV12-3/TRBV12-4	.	CASSLERAEAFF	TGTGCCAGCAGTTTAGAGCGTGCTGAAGCTTTCTTT
TRBJ2-3	TRBD2	TRBV6-1	.	CASSEFETSGASTDTQYF	TGTGCCAGCAGTGAATTTGAGACTAGCGGGGCTAGCACAGATACGCAGTATTTT
TRBJ1-1	.	TRBV19	.	CASSVGRGKSFATEAFF	TGTGCCAGTAGTGTCGGTAGGGGTAAATCGTTTGCCACTGAAGCTTTCTTT
TRBJ2-7	.	TRBV11-3	many	CASSAYGQSYEQYF	TGTGCCAGCAGCGCTTACGGACAGTCCTACGAGCAGTACTTC
TRBJ2-3	.	TRBV7-3	once	CASSSSWRGIADTQYF	TGTGCCAGCAGCTCCTCCTGGCGGGGCATCGCAGATACGCAGTATTTT
TRBJ2-7	.	TRBV7-8	.	CASSLVRYEQYF	TGTGCCAGCAGCTTAGTGAGGTACGAGCAGTACTTC
TRBJ1-2	.	TRBV20-1	few	CSAKPNYGYTF	TGCAGTGCCAAACCGAACTATGGCTACACCTTC
TRBJ1-2	.	TRBV5-1	many	CASSLVVGGNYGYTF	TGCGCCAGCAGCTTGGTCGTCGGGGGTAACTATGGCTACACCTTC
TRBJ2-7	TRBD2	TRBV7-6	once	CASSPYVIAGGYEQYF	TGTGCCAGCAGCCCCTACGTTATAGCGGGGGGCTACGAGCAGTACTTC
TRBJ2-7	.	TRBV2	.	CASQLWSSYEQYF	TGTGCCAGCCAACTTTGGAGCTCCTACGAGCAGTACTTC
TRBJ2-7	.	TRBV20-1	.	CSARDGRGQYF	TGCAGTGCTAGAGATGGACGGGGGCAGTACTTC
TRBJ1-5	.	TRBV10-2	.	CASSESTGNQPQHF	TGCGCCAGCAGTGAGTCTACAGGTAATCAGCCCCAGCATTTT
TRBJ2-1	TRBD2	TRBV5-8	.	CASSQASGGGTEQFF	TGTGCCAGCAGCCAGGCTAGCGGGGGGGGCACTGAGCAGTTCTTC
TRBJ2-5	.	TRBV7-9	.	CATSDGGTQYF	TGTGCCACCAGTGATGGAGGGACCCAGTACTTC
TRBJ2-7	TRBD1	TRBV7-9	.	CASSLDRQEQYF	TGTGCCAGCAGCTTGGACAGGCAGGAGCAGTACTTC
TRBJ2-1	.	TRBV6-2/TRBV6-3	few	CASSAAYNEQFF	TGTGCCAGCAGTGCAGCCTACAATGAGCAGTTCTTC
TRBJ2-7	TRBD1	TRBV7-2	few	CASRQGAYEQYF	TGTGCCAGCCGACAGGGGGCCTACGAGCAGTACTTC
TRBJ2-2	TRBD1	TRBV2	once	CASSRTGILNTGELFF	TGTGCCAGCAGCCGGACAGGGATCCTGAACACCGGGGAGCTGTTTTTT
TRBJ2-2	.	TRBV24-1	few	CATSDKLRDFHTGELFF	TGTGCCACCAGTGACAAACTCCGGGACTTCCACACCGGGGAGCTGTTTTTT
TRBJ1-1	.	TRBV20-1	.	CSAIKDTEAFF	TGCAGTGCTATTAAGGACACTGAAGCTTTCTTT
TRBJ2-7	TRBD1	TRBV29-1	.	CSVAPTGREQYF	TGCAGCGTAGCCCCGACAGGGCGTGAGCAGTACTTC
TRBJ2-5	.	TRBV28	.	CASSLGVEAQETQYF	TGTGCCAGCAGTTTGGGGGTGGAGGCCCAAGAGACCCAGTACTTC
TRBJ2-2	TRBD1	TRBV2	few	CASRQGVGELFF	TGTGCCAGCAGACAGGGGGTCGGGGAGCTGTTTTTT
TRBJ2-1	TRBD2	TRBV7-8	.	CASSLLAGGLYNEQFF	TGTGCCAGCAGCCTCCTAGCGGGAGGGCTCTACAATGAGCAGTTCTTC
TRBJ1-5	TRBD1	TRBV7-9	.	CASSSGTGGANQPQHF	TGTGCCAGCAGCTCAGGGACAGGGGGCGCGAATCAGCCCCAGCATTTT
TRBJ1-2	.	TRBV2	many	CASTSTAYGYTF	TGTGCCAGCACGTCGACAGCTTATGGCTACACCTTC
TRBJ2-3	TRBD1	TRBV24-1	.	CATSDRDSIFTDTQYF	TGTGCCACCAGTGATCGGGACAGTATATTCACAGATACGCAGTATTTT
TRBJ1-2	.	TRBV19	.	CASSVGLHLYGYTF	TGTGCCAGTAGCGTAGGCCTACACCTCTATGGCTACACCTTC
TRBJ1-1	.	TRBV19	.	CASSKGGVTEAFF	TGTGCCAGTAGTAAAGGGGGTGTAACTGAAGCTTTCTTT
TRBJ2-7	.	TRBV10-3	few	CAISEPSYEQYF	TGTGCCATCAGTGAGCCGTCCTACGAGCAGTACTTC